This note documents a single T cell receptor beta chain sequence. The antigen remains unidentified. This record comes from a study of T cell responses to AZD1222 COVID-19 vaccine. Whole-study findings and limits: The donors showed a predominance of white British ancestry and of females, with possible underestimation of clonal diversity. Vaccine-associated CD4 TCRs spanned spike, dominant at 160-218 and 743-854. Spike-specific TCRs gained breadth and depth after people received two AZD1222 doses.

Some clones are missing from TCRdb's copy, which holds only in-frame ones; the method was immunoSEQ multiplex PCR. The sample has 150,000 to 200,000 clones, almost 95% seen once; the top ten hold less than 1.5%. The sample consisted of peripheral blood, taken on day 0 of AZD1222 vaccination. This receptor was identified in an adult in good health.

CDR3 amino acids: CSASRQGGASEAFF. The DNA of the CDR3 is TGCAGTGCTAGTCGACAGGGGGGAGCCTCTGAAGCTTTCTTT. The J gene is TRBJ1-1, the V gene TRBV20-1; 9 bases map to TRBD1. This CDR3 comprises 14 residues. Germline lookup yields CDR1 DFQATT and CDR2 SNEGSKA (reference sequence). V lost 3 bases to trimming and J lost 6 bases; unmatched junction nucleotides: 8.